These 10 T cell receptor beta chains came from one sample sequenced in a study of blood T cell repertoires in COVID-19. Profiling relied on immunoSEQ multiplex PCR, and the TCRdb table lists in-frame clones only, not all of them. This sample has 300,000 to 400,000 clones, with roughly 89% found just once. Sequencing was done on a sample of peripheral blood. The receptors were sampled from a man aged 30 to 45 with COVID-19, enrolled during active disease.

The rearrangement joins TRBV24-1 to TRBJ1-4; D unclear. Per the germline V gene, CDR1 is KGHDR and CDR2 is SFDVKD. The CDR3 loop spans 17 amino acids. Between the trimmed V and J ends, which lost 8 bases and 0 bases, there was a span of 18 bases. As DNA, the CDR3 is TGTGCCACCACTTCCTTGAGGTTTTTGCCAACTAATGAAAAACTGTTTTTT. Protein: CATTSLRFLPTNEKLFF.

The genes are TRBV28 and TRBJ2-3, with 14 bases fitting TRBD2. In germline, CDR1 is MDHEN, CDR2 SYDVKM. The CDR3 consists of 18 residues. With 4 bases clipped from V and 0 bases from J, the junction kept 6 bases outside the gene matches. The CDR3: CASSSGLAGEHSTDTQYF. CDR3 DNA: TGTGCCAGCAGTTCGGGACTAGCGGGAGAGCATAGCACAGATACGCAGTATTTT.

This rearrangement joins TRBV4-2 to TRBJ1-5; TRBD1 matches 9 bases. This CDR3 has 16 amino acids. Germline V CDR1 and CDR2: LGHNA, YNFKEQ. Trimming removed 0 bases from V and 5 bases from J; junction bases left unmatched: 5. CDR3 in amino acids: CASSQDRDRDDQPQHF. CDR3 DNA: TGTGCCAGCAGCCAAGATCGGGACAGGGACGATCAGCCCCAGCATTTT.

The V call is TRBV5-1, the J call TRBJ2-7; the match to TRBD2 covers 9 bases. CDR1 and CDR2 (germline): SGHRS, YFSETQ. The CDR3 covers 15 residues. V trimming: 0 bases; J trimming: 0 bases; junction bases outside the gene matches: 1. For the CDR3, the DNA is TGCGCCAGCAGCTTGGCTAGCGGGGTCTCCTACGAGCAGTACTTC. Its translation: CASSLASGVSYEQYF.

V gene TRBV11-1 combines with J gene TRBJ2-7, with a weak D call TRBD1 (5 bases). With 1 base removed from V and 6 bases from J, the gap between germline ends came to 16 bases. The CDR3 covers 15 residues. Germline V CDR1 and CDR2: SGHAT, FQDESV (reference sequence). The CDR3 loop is CASSLGQGPWAEQYF. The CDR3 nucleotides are TGTGCCAGCAGCTTAGGGCAGGGTCCGTGGGCCGAGCAGTACTTC.

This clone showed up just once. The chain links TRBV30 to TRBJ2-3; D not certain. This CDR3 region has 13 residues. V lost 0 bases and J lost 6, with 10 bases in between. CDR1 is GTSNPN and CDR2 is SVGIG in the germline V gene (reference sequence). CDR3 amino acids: CAWSVKAGDTQYF. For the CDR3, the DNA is TGTGCCTGGAGTGTAAAGGCCGGGGATACGCAGTATTTT.

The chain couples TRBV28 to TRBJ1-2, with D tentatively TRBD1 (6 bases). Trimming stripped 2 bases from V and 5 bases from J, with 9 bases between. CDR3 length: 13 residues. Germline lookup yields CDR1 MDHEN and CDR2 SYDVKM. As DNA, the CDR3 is TGTGCCAGCAGTTTAGAAGGGGGATATGGCTACACCTTC. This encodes CASSLEGGYGYTF.

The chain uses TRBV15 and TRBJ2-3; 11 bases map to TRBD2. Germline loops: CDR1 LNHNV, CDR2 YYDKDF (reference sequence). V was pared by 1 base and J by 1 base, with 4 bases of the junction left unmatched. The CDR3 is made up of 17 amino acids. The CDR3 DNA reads TGTGCCACCAGCAGAGCCCTGGGACTAGCGGGCACAGATACGCAGTATTTT. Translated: CATSRALGLAGTDTQYF.

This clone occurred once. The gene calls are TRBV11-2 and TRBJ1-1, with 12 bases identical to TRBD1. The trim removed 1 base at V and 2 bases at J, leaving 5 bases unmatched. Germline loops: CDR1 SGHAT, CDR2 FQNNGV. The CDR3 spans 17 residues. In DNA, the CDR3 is TGTGCCAGCAGCTTAGTAGGGACAGGGGGCCTTAACACTGAAGCTTTCTTT. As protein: CASSLVGTGGLNTEAFF.

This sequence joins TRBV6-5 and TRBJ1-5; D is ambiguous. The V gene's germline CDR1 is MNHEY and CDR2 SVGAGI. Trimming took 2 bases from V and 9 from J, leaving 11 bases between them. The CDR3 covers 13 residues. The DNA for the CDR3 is TGTGCCAGCAGTTACGGTCGCTCCGGGCCCCAGCATTTT. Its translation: CASSYGRSGPQHF.